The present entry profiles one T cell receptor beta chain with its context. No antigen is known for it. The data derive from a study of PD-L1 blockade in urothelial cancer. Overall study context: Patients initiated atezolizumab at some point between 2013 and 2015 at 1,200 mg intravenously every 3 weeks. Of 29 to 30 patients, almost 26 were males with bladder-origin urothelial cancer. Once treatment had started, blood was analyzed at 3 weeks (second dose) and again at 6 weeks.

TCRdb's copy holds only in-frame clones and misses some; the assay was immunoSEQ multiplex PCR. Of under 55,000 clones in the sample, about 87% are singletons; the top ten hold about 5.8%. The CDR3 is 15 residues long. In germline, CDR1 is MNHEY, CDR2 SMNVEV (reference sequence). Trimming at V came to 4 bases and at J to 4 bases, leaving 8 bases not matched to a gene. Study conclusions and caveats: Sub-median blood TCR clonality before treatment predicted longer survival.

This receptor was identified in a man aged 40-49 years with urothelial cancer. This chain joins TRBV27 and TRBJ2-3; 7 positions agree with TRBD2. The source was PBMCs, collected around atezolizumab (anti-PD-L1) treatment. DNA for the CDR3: TGTGCCAGCAGTTGGGGGGGAGGTAGGTCAGATACGCAGTATTTT. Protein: CASSWGGGRSDTQYF.